This T cell receptor beta chain was recovered during a study of T cell changes during pregnancy in multiple sclerosis. TCRdb's table, derived via immunoSEQ multiplex PCR, lists solely in-frame clones and lacks some. In the table there are about 40,000 clones, roughly 88% of which are singletons. V gave up 2 bases and J gave up 2 bases, with 7 bases separating them. Germline CDR1 and CDR2: SNHLY and FYNNEI. The CDR3 contains 13 residues. This clonotype was sampled from a female donor in good health, enrolled as a control in a pregnancy study. The sequenced sample was peripheral blood, obtained in the first trimester of pregnancy. The chain couples TRBV2 to TRBJ2-7; D unclear. The CDR3 DNA sequence: TGTGCCAGCAGTGAACTTGGGCCCTACGAGCAGTACTTC. It translates to CASSELGPYEQYF. The variable domain in full, completed from reference TRBV2 and TRBJ2-7, reads EPEVTQTPSHQVTQMGQEVILRCVPISNHLYFYWYRQILGQKVEFLVSFYNNEISEKSEIFDDQFSVERPDGSNFTLKIRSTKLEDSAMYFCASSELGPYEQYFGPGTRLTVT.